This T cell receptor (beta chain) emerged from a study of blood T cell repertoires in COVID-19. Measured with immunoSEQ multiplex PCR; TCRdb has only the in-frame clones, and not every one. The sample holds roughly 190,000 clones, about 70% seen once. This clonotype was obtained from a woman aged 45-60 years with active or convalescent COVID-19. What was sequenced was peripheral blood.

CDR3 residues: CASSGQGSIGGYTF. CDR3 nucleotides: TGTGCCAGCAGTGGACAGGGGAGCATCGGTGGCTACACCTTC. This chain uses TRBV2 with TRBJ1-2, with TRBD1 matching 8 bases. In germline, CDR1 is SNHLY, CDR2 FYNNEI. J gave up 7 bases and V 4 bases, and 8 bases lay outside the gene matches. There are 14 residues in the CDR3.